This T cell receptor (beta chain) was captured in a study of blood T cell repertoires in COVID-19. At the level of the study: Donors in the United States, Italy and Spain gave samples during acute or convalescent COVID-19. Nucleic acid was either cDNA or gDNA, and it came from T cells, B-cell-depleted T cells, or PBMCs.

Original processing notes: The authors estimated nucleated cell counts from reference gene primer amplification. Only in-frame clones appear in the TCRdb table, and some are missing; sequencing was by immunoSEQ multiplex PCR. The V and J calls and clone size are taken from that table; D and trimming were inferred from the DNA. Of 200,000 to 250,000 clones listed, 88% are singletons. After removal of 6 bases from V and 3 bases from J, the junction contained 4 bases not matched to a gene. Germline loops: CDR1 LNHDA, CDR2 SQIVND (reference sequence). CDR3 size: 14 residues. To note about this clone: Other DNA sequences in the same sample also yield this CDR3.

The rearrangement uses TRBV19 and TRBJ1-5, with 8 bases aligning to TRBD1. The specimen was peripheral blood. This sequence originates from a woman aged 55-70 years with acute or convalescent COVID-19. CDR3 amino acids: CASRLTGDNQPQHF. In nucleotides, the CDR3 is TGTGCCAGTAGACTGACAGGGGACAATCAGCCCCAGCATTTT. Drawing the rest from reference TRBV19 and TRBJ1-5, the complete variable domain is DGGITQSPKYLFRKEGQNVTLSCEQNLNHDAMYWYRQDPGQGLRLIYYSQIVNDFQKGDIAEGYSVSREKKESFPLTVTSAQKNPTAFYLCASRLTGDNQPQHFGDGTRLSIL.